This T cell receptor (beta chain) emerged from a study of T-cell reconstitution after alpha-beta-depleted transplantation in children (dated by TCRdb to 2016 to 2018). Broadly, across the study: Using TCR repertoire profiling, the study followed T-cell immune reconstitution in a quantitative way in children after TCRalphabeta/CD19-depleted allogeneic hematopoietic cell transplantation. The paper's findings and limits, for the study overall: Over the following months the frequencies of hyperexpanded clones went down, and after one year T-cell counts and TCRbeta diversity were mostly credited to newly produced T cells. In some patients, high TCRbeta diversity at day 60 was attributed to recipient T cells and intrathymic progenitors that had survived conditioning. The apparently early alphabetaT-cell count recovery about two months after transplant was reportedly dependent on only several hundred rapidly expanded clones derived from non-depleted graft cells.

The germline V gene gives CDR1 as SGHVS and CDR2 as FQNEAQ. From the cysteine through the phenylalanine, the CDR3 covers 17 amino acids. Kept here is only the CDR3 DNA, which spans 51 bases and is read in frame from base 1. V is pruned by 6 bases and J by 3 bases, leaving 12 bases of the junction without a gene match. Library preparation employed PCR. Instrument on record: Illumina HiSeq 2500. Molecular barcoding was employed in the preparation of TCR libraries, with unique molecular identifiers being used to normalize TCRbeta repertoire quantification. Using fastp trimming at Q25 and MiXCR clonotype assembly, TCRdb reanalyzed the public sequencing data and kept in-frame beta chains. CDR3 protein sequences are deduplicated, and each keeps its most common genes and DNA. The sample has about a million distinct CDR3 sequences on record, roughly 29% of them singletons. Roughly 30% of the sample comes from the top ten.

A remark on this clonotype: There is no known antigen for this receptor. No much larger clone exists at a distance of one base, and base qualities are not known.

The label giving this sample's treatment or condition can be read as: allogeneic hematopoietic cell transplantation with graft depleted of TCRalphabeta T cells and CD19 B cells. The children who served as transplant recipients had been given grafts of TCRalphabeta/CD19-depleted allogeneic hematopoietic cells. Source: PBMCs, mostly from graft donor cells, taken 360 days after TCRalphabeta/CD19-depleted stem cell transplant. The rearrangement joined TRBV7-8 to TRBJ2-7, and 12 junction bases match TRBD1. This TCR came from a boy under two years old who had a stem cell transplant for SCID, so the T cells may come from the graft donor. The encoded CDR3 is CASSSGTGGLGYYEQYF. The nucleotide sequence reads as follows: TGTGCCAGCAGTTCCGGGACAGGGGGCCTCGGCTACTACGAGCAGTACTTC.